Only a few counts were recorded for the clone carrying this TCR beta chain. The antigen remains undetermined. These data belong to a study of cytomegalovirus exposure and HLA in healthy donors. Study-wide points: Sequencing probably produced one cluster of sequence variants that were highly shared.

Germline V gene data show CDR1 as SGHDN and CDR2 as FVKESK. V lost 4 bases to trimming and J lost 1 base, with 13 bases between them. CDR3 length: 15 residues. PCR used 60 Vbeta primers and 13 Jbeta primers. This table comes from immunoSEQ multiplex PCR, and its TCRdb copy is limited to in-frame clones, with some not included. The sample has roughly 130,000 clones; around 77% are singletons. The source material was PBMCs. This sequence originates from a man under 40 in good health and CMV-seronegative. This chain joins TRBV14 and TRBJ1-1; no reliable D call. The CDR3 DNA reads TGTGCCAGCAGCCCAAAGGCGGGCTGGAACACTGAAGCTTTCTTT. It specifies CASSPKAGWNTEAFF. The full variable domain, with the rest looked up from reference TRBV14 and TRBJ1-1, is EAGVTQFPSHSVIEKGQTVTLRCDPISGHDNLYWYRRVMGKEIKFLLHFVKESKQDESGMPNNRFLAERTGGTYSTLKVQPAELEDSGVYFCASSPKAGWNTEAFFGQGTRLTVV.